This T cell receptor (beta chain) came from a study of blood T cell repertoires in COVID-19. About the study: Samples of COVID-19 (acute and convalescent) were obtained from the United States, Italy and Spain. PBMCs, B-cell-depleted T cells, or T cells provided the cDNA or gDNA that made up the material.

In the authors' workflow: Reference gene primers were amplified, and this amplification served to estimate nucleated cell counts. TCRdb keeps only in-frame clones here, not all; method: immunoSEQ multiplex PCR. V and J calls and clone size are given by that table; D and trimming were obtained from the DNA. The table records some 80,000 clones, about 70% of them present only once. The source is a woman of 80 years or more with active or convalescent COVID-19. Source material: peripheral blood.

The DNA of the CDR3 is TGTGCCAGTAGTCAAACAGGTCCCCCCGAAAAACTGTTTTTT. It translates to CASSQTGPPEKLFF. The gene calls are TRBV19 and TRBJ1-4, with D possibly TRBD1 on 5 matching bases. Looked up from germline, CDR1 is LNHDA and CDR2 is SQIVND (reference sequence). The CDR3 is 14 amino acids. Trimming cost V 5 bases and J 8 bases, with 15 bases left between them.